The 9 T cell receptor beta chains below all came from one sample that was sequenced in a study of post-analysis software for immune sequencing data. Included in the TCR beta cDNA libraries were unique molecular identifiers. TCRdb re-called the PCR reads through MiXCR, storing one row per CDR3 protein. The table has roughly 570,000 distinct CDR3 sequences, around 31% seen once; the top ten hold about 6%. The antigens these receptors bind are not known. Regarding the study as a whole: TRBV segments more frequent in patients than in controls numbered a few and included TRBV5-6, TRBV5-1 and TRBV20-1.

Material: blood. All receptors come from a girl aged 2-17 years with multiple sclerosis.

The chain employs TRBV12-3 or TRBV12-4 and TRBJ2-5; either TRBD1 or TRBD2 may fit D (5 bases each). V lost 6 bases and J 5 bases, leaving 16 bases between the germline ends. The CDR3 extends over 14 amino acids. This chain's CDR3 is CASRSGTGEETQYF. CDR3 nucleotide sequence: TGTGCCAGCAGGTCCGGGACGGGTGAGGAGACCCAGTACTTC.

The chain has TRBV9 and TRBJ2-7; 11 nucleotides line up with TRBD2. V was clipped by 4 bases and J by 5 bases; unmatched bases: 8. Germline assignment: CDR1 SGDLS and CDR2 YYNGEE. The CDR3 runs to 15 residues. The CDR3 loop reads CASSPRLAGRHEQYF. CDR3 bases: TGTGCCAGCAGCCCAAGACTAGCGGGGAGGCACGAGCAGTACTTC.

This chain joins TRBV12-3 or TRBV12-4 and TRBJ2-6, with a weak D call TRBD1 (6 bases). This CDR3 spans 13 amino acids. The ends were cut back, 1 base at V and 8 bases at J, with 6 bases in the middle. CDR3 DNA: TGTGCCAGCAGTTTAGGGGGGCCCAACGTCCTGACTTTC. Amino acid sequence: CASSLGGPNVLTF.

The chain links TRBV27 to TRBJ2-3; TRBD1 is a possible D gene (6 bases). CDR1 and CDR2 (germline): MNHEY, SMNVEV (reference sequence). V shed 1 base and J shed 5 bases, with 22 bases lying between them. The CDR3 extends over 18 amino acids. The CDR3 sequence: CASSLWGAGERIVDTQYF. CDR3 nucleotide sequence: TGTGCCAGCAGTTTATGGGGAGCAGGGGAGAGGATAGTAGATACGCAGTATTTT.

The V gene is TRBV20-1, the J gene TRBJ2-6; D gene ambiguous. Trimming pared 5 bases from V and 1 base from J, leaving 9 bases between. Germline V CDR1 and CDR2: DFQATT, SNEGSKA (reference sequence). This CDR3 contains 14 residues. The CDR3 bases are TGCAGTGCTGCTAGGTTATCTGGGGCCAACGTCCTGACTTTC. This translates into CSAARLSGANVLTF.

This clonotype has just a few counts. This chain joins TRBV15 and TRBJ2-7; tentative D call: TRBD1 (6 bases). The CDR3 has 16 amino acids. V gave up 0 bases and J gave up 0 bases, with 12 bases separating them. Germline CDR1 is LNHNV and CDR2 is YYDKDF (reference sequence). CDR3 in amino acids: CATSRDRGSLSYEQYF. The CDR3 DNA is TGTGCCACCAGCAGAGACAGGGGTTCCCTCTCCTACGAGCAGTACTTC. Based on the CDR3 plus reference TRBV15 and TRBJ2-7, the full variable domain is DAMVIQNPRYQVTQFGKPVTLSCSQTLNHNVMYWYQQKSSQAPKLLFHYYDKDFNNEADTPDNFQSRRPNTSFCFLDIRSPGLGDTAMYLCATSRDRGSLSYEQYFGPGTRLTVT.

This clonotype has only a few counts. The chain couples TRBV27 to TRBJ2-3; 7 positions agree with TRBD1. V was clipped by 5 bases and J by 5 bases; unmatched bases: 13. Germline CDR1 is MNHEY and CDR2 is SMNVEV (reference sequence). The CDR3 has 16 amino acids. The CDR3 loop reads CASSRLTGARGDTQYF. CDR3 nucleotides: TGTGCCAGCAGTCGCCTCACAGGGGCTCGGGGAGATACGCAGTATTTT.

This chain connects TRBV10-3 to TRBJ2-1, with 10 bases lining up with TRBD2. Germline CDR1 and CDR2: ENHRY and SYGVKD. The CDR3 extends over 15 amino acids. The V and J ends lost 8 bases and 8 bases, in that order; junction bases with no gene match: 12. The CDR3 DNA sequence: TGTGCCATCGCTCGACTTCTAGCGGGGGACCATGAGCAGTTCTTC. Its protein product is CAIARLLAGDHEQFF.

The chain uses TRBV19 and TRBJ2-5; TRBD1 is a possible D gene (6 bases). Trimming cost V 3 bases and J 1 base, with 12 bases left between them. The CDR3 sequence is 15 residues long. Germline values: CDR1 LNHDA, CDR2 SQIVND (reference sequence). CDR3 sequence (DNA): TGTGCCAGTAGTATGATTGGACAGAGCCAAGAGACCCAGTACTTC. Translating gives CASSMIGQSQETQYF. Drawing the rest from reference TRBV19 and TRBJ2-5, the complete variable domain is DGGITQSPKYLFRKEGQNVTLSCEQNLNHDAMYWYRQDPGQGLRLIYYSQIVNDFQKGDIAEGYSVSREKKESFPLTVTSAQKNPTAFYLCASSMIGQSQETQYFGPGTRLLVL.